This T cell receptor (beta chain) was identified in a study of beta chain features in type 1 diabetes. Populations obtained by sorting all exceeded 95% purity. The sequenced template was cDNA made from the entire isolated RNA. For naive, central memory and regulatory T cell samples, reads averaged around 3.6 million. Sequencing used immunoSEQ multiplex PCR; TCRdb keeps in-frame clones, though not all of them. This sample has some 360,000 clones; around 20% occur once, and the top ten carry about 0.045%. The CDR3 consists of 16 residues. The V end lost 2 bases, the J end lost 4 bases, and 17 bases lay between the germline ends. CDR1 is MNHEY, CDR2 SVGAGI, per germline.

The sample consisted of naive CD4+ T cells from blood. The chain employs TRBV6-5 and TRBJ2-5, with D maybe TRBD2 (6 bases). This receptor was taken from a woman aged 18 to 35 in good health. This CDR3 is CASSYARRESGETQYF. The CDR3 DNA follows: TGTGCCAGCAGTTACGCGCGGAGGGAGAGTGGAGAGACCCAGTACTTC.